The sequence of this TCR beta chain was determined in a study of T cell changes during pregnancy in multiple sclerosis. This CDR3 comprises 16 residues. The germline V gene encodes CDR1 SNHLY and CDR2 FYNNEI. Trimming took off 3 bases at V and 4 bases at J, with 16 bases between the two ends. Clones were sequenced by immunoSEQ multiplex PCR, and TCRdb holds only the in-frame ones, with some missing. The profile shows more than 80,000 clones, approximately 90% of them singletons. The sample was peripheral blood, taken after pregnancy. The chain recombines TRBV2 with TRBJ2-1; the D gene is possibly TRBD2 (6 bases). The sequence was obtained from a female donor with multiple sclerosis, enrolled in a pregnancy study. The CDR3 spells CASSEAGLPTYNEQFF. Written as DNA, the CDR3 is TGTGCCAGCAGTGAGGCGGGACTCCCTACGTACAATGAGCAGTTCTTC.